The source of this TCR beta chain is a study of shared clonotypes between healthy human individuals. Findings of the study overall: Among non-shared clonotypes, generation probabilities were lower than among those shared by all four donors.

The germline CDR1 and CDR2 sequences are SNHLY and FYNNEI. The CDR3 has 16 residues. The V and J ends lost 2 bases and 2 bases respectively, with 13 bases between them. For this clone: The target antigen is unknown.

Healthy HIV-negative adults without recent acute infections or vaccinations served as donors. DNA at approximately 200 ng, tens of thousands of T cell genomes, went into sorted-subset replicate PCRs. This table comes from immunoSEQ multiplex PCR, and its TCRdb copy is limited to in-frame clones, with some not included. The sample holds roughly 1,100,000 clones, about 70% seen once. The sequence was collected from a man aged 18 to 35 in good health. Sequencing was performed on memory CD4+ T cells sorted from blood. Regarding subset: CD45RA-negative fraction. V usage is TRBV2 and J usage is TRBJ1-3; D remains ambiguous. CDR3: CASSEKPDITGNTIYF. CDR3 bases: TGTGCCAGCAGTGAAAAACCCGATATCACTGGAAACACCATATATTTT.